This T cell receptor beta chain emerged from a study of identifying expanded T cells in peripheral blood (dated by TCRdb to the late 2010s). For the study in its entirety: Separate aliquots of the same genomic DNA pool were sequenced to produce technical replicates, and four replicates were compared in pairs.

From the cysteine through the phenylalanine, the CDR3 covers 16 amino acids. Only the CDR3 DNA is retained, 48 bases long and in frame from the first base. Reading the germline V gene gives CDR1 SGHTA and CDR2 FQGNSA. The germline V end is reduced by 5 bases and the J end by 1 base; junction bases left unmatched: 8. A note on this clone: The antigen this receptor binds is unknown. Base qualities are not provided; no much larger clone lies one nucleotide away.

Beyond this particular receptor, the publication reports: Across all healthy-donor time intervals, the beta-binomial model significantly lowered both the number of clones called differentially abundant and the false-positive rate. The authors expected that over much longer intervals, such as months to years, biological variance in healthy repertoires might increase even further. Variance in clone template counts between two-week samples significantly increased with total template count across all healthy donors. Around 1.3 differentially abundant clones were flagged by the binomial model between technical replicates, whereas about 16 and 19 were flagged over about two weeks and four weeks, respectively.

TCRbeta CDR3 regions were profiled by bias-controlled multiplex PCR amplification of genomic DNA with the immunoSEQ Assay. The authors processed their data as follows. The absolute abundance of each unique TCRbeta CDR3 region was quantified after sequences were collapsed and filtered. Differential abundance was tested with a binomial (Fisher-equivalent) model and with a beta-binomial model adding time-dependent variance fitted from healthy donors. Clones with fewer than 5 combined templates were removed, and a clone was called differentially abundant if the clone's Benjamini-Hochberg FDR was below 0.01. The form v = (b*log(k)+a)^2 was used to model beta-binomial variance as a function of total template count across the two samples. TCRdb re-hosts the immuneACCESS table, in-frame sequences only. Its copies lack some clones; in the studies checked, an unresolved V gene accounts for under half of them, and the cause for the rest is not known. V and J calls plus clone size are reproduced from that table; the DNA served to infer D and trimming. The sample table records 80,000 or so clones; around four fifths of these occur just once. The biggest ten clones account for 15% to 20% of the sample.

During the collection period, no infections or other immune events were recorded for the healthy donors. Healthy-donor blood repertoires served as a training cohort to calibrate time-dependent variance in a beta-binomial model of T-cell clone differential abundance. The training cohort included 10 healthy donors, of whom 3 were female and 7 were male. On average the donors were around 45 years old, and their ages spanned about 29 to 64 years. Obtained from a commercial supplier, whole blood was collected from each healthy donor at three time points set 2 to 3 weeks apart. Genomic DNA was extracted from unsorted whole blood for immunosequencing.

Specimen: blood. The chain is made from TRBV7-2 and TRBJ1-5, with TRBD1 matching 7 junction bases. The receptor was derived from a person aged 18-70 years in good health. The DNA sequence is as follows: TGTGCCAGCAGCGCTCAACAGGGGATCAGCAATCAGCCCCAGCATTTT. Its translation reads: CASSAQQGISNQPQHF.